Each of the 20 T cell receptor beta chains below was sequenced from the same sample in a study of cytomegalovirus exposure and HLA in healthy donors. Vbeta (60) and Jbeta (13) primers were used in the PCR. Profiled with immunoSEQ multiplex PCR; TCRdb holds only in-frame clones, not every one. The profile shows fewer than 200,000 clones, around 80% of them singletons. Sequenced material: PBMCs. The origin of the receptors is a woman in her 30s in good health and CMV-seropositive.

CDR3 sequence reads: CAISESPGGGYTF. The CDR3 region has the DNA TGTGCCATCAGTGAGTCTCCGGGGGGTGGCTACACCTTC. The chain carries TRBV10-3 and TRBJ1-2, with a possible D match to TRBD1 (5 bases). Germline assignment: CDR1 ENHRY and CDR2 SYGVKD. This CDR3 comprises 13 residues. V was trimmed by 0 bases and J by 7 bases, leaving 9 bases between them.

This sequence joins TRBV5-6 and TRBJ1-3; D is undetermined. The CDR3 spans 13 residues. Germline CDR1 SGHDT, CDR2 YYEEEE. Between the trimmed V and J ends, which lost 1 base and 9 bases, there was a span of 11 bases. The CDR3 reads CASSLTSLGTIYF. CDR3 nucleotide sequence: TGTGCCAGCAGCTTGACCTCACTAGGCACCATATATTTT.

The gene calls are TRBV7-3 and TRBJ2-7; tentative D call: TRBD2 (5 bases). Per germline, CDR1 SGHTA and CDR2 FQGTGA. The CDR3 contains 13 residues. The V end was cut by 2 bases, the J end by 3 bases, with 8 bases between. In DNA form, the CDR3 reads TGTGCCAGCAGCTTATGGAGCGGCTACGAGCAGTACTTC. Translated: CASSLWSGYEQYF.

This chain uses TRBV7-9 with TRBJ1-3; no clear D. Germline V gives CDR1 SEHNR, CDR2 FQNEAQ (reference sequence). The CDR3 has 14 amino acids. V was shortened by 5 bases and J by 0 bases, with 8 bases between the two germline ends. The CDR3 region is CASSQISSGNTIYF. The CDR3 nucleotides read TGTGCCAGCAGCCAGATCAGCTCTGGAAACACCATATATTTT. Based on the CDR3 plus reference TRBV7-9 and TRBJ1-3, the full variable domain is DTGVSQNPRHKITKRGQNVTFRCDPISEHNRLYWYRQTLGQGPEFLTYFQNEAQLEKSRLLSDRFSAERPKGSFSTLEIQRTEQGDSAMYLCASSQISSGNTIYFGEGSWLTVV.

Only one count was recorded for this clone. CDR3: CASSIVPGQDTEAFF. DNA of the CDR3: TGTGCCAGTAGTATTGTGCCAGGTCAAGACACTGAAGCTTTCTTT. The chain is built from TRBV19 and TRBJ1-1; D call uncertain. This CDR3 has 15 residues. V was shortened by 3 bases and J by 3 bases, with 14 bases between the two germline ends. Germline lookup yields CDR1 LNHDA and CDR2 SQIVND (reference sequence).

This chain links TRBV7-9 with TRBJ2-2, with D maybe TRBD2 (6 bases). The germline V and J ends were trimmed by 8 bases and 7 bases, with 14 bases remaining between them. The CDR3 length is 13 residues. The V gene's germline CDR1 is SEHNR and CDR2 FQNEAQ (reference sequence). The CDR3 spells CASGPGLNGELFF. The CDR3 DNA reads as TGTGCCAGCGGACCGGGACTGAACGGGGAGCTGTTTTTT.

The chain combines TRBV19 with TRBJ2-7, with D unresolved. V was pared by 5 bases and J by 2 bases, with 10 bases between. The CDR3 has 13 amino acids. CDR1 and CDR2 from the germline V gene are LNHDA and SQIVND (reference sequence). CDR3 bases: TGTGCCAGTAGTCTGCAACTCACCTACGAGCAGTACTTC. Amino acid sequence: CASSLQLTYEQYF. The full variable domain, in which reference TRBV19 and TRBJ2-7 provide the parts outside the CDR3, is DGGITQSPKYLFRKEGQNVTLSCEQNLNHDAMYWYRQDPGQGLRLIYYSQIVNDFQKGDIAEGYSVSREKKESFPLTVTSAQKNPTAFYLCASSLQLTYEQYFGPGTRLTVT.

The rearrangement joins TRBV18 to TRBJ1-1, with a tentative D call TRBD1 (5 bases). The CDR3 has 13 amino acids. The germline V and J ends were trimmed by 2 bases and 2 bases, with 6 bases remaining between them. Per germline, CDR1 KGHSH and CDR2 LQKENI. The CDR3 DNA reads as TGTGCCAGCTCACCAGACAGTAACACTGAAGCTTTCTTT. Translated, it gives CASSPDSNTEAFF.

The chain recombines TRBV6-4 with TRBJ1-2; D is possibly TRBD1 (6 bases). Germline loops: CDR1 MRHNA, CDR2 SNTAGT. V was clipped by 7 bases and J by 0 bases, with 12 bases between them. This CDR3 spans 14 amino acids. The CDR3 sequence is CASNRTEANYGYTF. The CDR3 DNA reads TGTGCCAGCAATCGGACAGAAGCTAACTATGGCTACACCTTC.

V gene TRBV5-3 combines with J gene TRBJ1-1, with D maybe TRBD1 (6 bases). TRBV5-3 is assigned to the ORF class and has an uncertain function. V was clipped by 0 bases and J by 4 bases, with 13 bases between them. This CDR3 region has 15 residues. The CDR3: CARSLGDRYGTEAFF. CDR3 nucleotide sequence: TGTGCCAGAAGCTTGGGAGACAGGTACGGCACTGAAGCTTTCTTT.

This clone was picked up one time. V is TRBV6-1 and J is TRBJ2-7; 11 nucleotides line up with TRBD1. The CDR3 consists of 13 residues. Per germline, CDR1 MNHNS and CDR2 SASEGT. The junction had 5 bases not matched to a gene; V was cut back by 6 bases and J by 7 bases. CDR3 sequence: CASSLRDRGEQYF. The CDR3 coding sequence is TGTGCCAGCAGCCTCCGGGACAGGGGGGAGCAGTACTTC.

V gene TRBV7-2 combines with J gene TRBJ1-1, with D possibly TRBD1 on 6 matching bases. This CDR3 is built from 13 residues. Looked up from germline, CDR1 is SGHTA and CDR2 is FQGNSA. The CDR3 reads CAGGGGIKTEAFF. In nucleotides, the CDR3 is TGTGCGGGAGGGGGTGGAATAAAGACTGAAGCTTTCTTT.

The chain is built from TRBV2 and TRBJ1-5, with 9 bases fitting TRBD1. With 6 bases clipped from V and 4 bases from J, the junction kept 1 base outside the gene matches. CDR3 length: 13 amino acids. Germline V gives CDR1 SNHLY, CDR2 FYNNEI. In DNA form, the CDR3 reads TGTGCCAGCAGAGGGACAGGGAATCAGCCCCAGCATTTT. This encodes CASRGTGNQPQHF.

The chain employs TRBV7-2 and TRBJ1-5; D call uncertain. Germline V gives CDR1 SGHTA, CDR2 FQGNSA. The length of the CDR3 is 16 residues. V dropped 0 bases and J dropped 2 bases, with 11 bases sitting between them. The CDR3 DNA follows: TGTGCCAGCAGCTTAGCAGCGGACGCCCGCAATCAGCCCCAGCATTTT. Its translation: CASSLAADARNQPQHF.

The chain has TRBV6-1 and TRBJ1-5, with D uncertain. V lost 1 base, J lost 5 bases, and 9 bases lay in between. Germline CDR1 is MNHNS and CDR2 is SASEGT. This CDR3 is built from 14 residues. As DNA, the CDR3 is TGTGCCAGCAGTGAAGGGGCAGAAGATCAGCCCCAGCATTTT. Translated, it gives CASSEGAEDQPQHF.

The J gene is TRBJ2-3, the V gene TRBV29-1; 9 nucleotides match TRBD1. Germline V gene data show CDR1 as SQVTM and CDR2 as ANQGSEA. Germline trimming cut 6 bases from V and 2 bases from J; bases unmatched to any gene: 6. The CDR3 loop spans 14 amino acids. The CDR3 coding sequence is TGCAGCGTCACAGGGGGCTGGGTCACAGATACGCAGTATTTT. Translated: CSVTGGWVTDTQYF.

The chain uses TRBV28 and TRBJ1-1; 9 bases fit TRBD1. CDR1 MDHEN and CDR2 SYDVKM come from the germline V gene. This CDR3 region has 17 residues. The V gene end was trimmed by 4 bases and the J gene end by 3 bases; junction bases not matched to a gene: 12. The CDR3 sequence: CASSSRTGVFPDTEAFF. CDR3 sequence (DNA): TGTGCCAGCAGTTCCCGGACAGGGGTCTTCCCTGACACTGAAGCTTTCTTT.

This clone was observed a few times. The V call is TRBV7-6, the J call TRBJ2-5, with 9 positions matching TRBD2. The CDR3 length is 14 residues. Per germline, CDR1 SGHVS and CDR2 FNYEAQ. Germline trimming cut 2 bases from V and 5 bases from J; bases unmatched to any gene: 3. The chain's CDR3 is CASSLSGRQETQYF. For the CDR3, the DNA is TGTGCCAGCAGCTTAAGCGGGAGGCAGGAGACCCAGTACTTC.

This clone was recorded a few times. The chain combines TRBV21-1 with TRBJ1-4. TRBV21-1 is recorded as a pseudogene. This CDR3 region has 14 residues. CDR3 sequence: CASSKRGDNEKLFF. CDR3 sequence (DNA): TGTGCCAGCAGCAAAAGAGGAGATAATGAAAAACTGTTTTTT.

This CDR3 reads CASKQGTANYGYTF. Here the CDR3 DNA reads TGCGCCAGCAAGCAGGGGACAGCTAACTATGGCTACACCTTC. This chain joins TRBV5-1 and TRBJ1-2, with 7 bases matching TRBD1. The CDR3 covers 14 residues. J was trimmed by 0 bases and V by 6 bases; bases with no gene match: 5. Germline V gene data show CDR1 as SGHRS and CDR2 as YFSETQ.